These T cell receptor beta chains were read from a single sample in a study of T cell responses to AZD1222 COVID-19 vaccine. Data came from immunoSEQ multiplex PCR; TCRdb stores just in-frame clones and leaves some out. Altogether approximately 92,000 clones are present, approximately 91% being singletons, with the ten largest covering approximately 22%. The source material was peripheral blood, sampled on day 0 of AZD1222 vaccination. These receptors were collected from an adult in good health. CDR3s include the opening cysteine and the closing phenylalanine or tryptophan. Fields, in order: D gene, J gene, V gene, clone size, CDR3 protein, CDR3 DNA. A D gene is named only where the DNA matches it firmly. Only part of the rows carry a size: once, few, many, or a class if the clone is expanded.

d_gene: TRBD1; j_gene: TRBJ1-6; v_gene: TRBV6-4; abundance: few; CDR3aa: CASSDSIATGLISYNSPLHF; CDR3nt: TGTGCCAGCAGTGACTCGATCGCGACAGGGCTTATCTCCTATAATTCACCCCTCCACTTT
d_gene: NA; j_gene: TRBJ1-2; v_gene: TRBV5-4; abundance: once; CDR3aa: CASSLAGDLRYGYTF; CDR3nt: TGTGCCAGCAGCTTGGCTGGGGACTTACGCTATGGCTACACCTTC
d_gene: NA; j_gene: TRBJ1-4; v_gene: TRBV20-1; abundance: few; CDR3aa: CSASSGSPNEKLFF; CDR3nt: TGCAGTGCTAGTTCAGGGTCCCCTAATGAAAAACTGTTTTTT
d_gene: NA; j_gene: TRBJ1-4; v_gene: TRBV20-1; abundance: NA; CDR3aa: CSASGGATNEKLFF; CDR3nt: TGCAGTGCTAGTGGTGGGGCAACTAATGAAAAACTGTTTTTT
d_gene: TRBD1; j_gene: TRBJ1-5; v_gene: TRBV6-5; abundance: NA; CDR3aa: CASRTGTGHQPQHF; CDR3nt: TGTGCCAGCAGAACCGGGACAGGACATCAGCCCCAGCATTTT
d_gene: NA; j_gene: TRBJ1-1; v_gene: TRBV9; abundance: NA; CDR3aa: CASSLPGTPNTEAFF; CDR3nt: TGTGCCAGCAGCCTCCCCGGGACACCGAACACTGAAGCTTTCTTT
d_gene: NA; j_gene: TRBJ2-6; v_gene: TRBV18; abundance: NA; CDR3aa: CASLPRASSSGANVLTF; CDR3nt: TGTGCCAGCCTTCCGCGGGCCAGCAGCTCTGGGGCCAACGTCCTGACTTTC
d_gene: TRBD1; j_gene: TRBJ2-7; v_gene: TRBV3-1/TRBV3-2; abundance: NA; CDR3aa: CASSQPGTAYEQYF; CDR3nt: TGTGCCAGCAGCCAACCCGGGACAGCCTACGAGCAGTACTTC
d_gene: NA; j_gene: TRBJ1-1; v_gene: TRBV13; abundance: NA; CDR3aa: CASSLIGGTEAFF; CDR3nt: TGTGCCAGCAGCTTAATCGGGGGCACTGAAGCTTTCTTT
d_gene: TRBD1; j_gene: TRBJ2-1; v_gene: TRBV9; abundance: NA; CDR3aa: CASSETGVAYNEQFF; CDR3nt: TGTGCCAGCAGCGAAACAGGGGTGGCGTACAATGAGCAGTTCTTC
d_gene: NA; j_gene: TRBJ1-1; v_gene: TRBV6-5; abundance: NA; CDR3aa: CASSYSNRVETEAFF; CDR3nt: TGTGCCAGCAGTTACTCTAACAGGGTAGAGACTGAAGCTTTCTTT
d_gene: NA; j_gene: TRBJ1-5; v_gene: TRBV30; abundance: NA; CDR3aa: CAWISLGGKRNSNQPQHF; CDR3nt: TGTGCCTGGATCTCCCTCGGGGGTAAGAGAAATAGCAATCAGCCCCAGCATTTT
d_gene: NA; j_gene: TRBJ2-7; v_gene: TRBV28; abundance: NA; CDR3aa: CASRTDGGPSYEQYF; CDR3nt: TGTGCCAGCAGGACAGACGGGGGGCCCTCCTACGAGCAGTACTTC
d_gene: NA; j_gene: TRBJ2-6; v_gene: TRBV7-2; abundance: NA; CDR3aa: CASSKGSGANVLTF; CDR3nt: TGTGCCAGCAGCAAGGGGTCTGGGGCCAACGTCCTGACTTTC
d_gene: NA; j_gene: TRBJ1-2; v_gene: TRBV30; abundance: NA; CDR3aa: CALRQGKFTF; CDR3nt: TGTGCCCTGAGGCAGGGGAAATTCACCTTC
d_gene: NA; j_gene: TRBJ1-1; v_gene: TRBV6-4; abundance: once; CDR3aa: CASSSGSGVGAEAFF; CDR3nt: TGTGCCAGCAGCTCGGGTTCGGGGGTAGGGGCTGAAGCTTTCTTT
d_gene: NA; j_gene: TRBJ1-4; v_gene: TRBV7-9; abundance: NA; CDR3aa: CASRPPPGIPATNEKLFF; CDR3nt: TGTGCCAGCAGGCCCCCTCCGGGCATTCCTGCAACTAATGAAAAACTGTTTTTT
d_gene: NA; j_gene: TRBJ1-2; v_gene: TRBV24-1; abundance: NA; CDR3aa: CATSDPNRRGGYTF; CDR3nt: TGTGCCACCAGTGACCCTAACAGGAGAGGTGGCTACACCTTC
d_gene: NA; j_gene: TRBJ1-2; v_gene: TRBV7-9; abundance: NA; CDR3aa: CASSLEPGYGYTF; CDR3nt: TGTGCCAGCAGCTTAGAGCCGGGCTATGGCTACACCTTC
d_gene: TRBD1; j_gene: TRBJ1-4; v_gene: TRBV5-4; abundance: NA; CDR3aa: CASSPTLPGTGGENEKLFF; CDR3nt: TGTGCCAGCAGCCCAACCCTGCCCGGGACAGGGGGGGAAAATGAAAAACTGTTTTTT
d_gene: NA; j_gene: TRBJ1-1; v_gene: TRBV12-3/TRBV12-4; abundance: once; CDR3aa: CASRQGPEAFF; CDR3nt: TGTGCCAGCAGACAGGGACCCGAAGCTTTCTTT
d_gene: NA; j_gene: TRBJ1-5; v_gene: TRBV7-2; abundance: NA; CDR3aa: CASSLGPGGSDQPQHF; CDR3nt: TGTGCCAGCAGCTTAGGCCCGGGCGGGTCCGATCAGCCCCAGCATTTT
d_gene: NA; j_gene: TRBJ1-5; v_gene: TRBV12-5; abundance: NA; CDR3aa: CASAQDRPNQPQHF; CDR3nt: TGTGCTAGTGCCCAGGACAGACCTAATCAGCCCCAGCATTTT
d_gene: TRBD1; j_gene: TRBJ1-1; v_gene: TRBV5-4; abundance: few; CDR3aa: CASSLGQGMNTEAFF; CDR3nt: TGTGCCAGCAGCTTAGGACAGGGAATGAACACTGAAGCTTTCTTT
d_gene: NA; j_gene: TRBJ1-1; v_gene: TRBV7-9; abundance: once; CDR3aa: CASSWRAGDTEAFF; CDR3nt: TGTGCCAGCTCCTGGCGGGCAGGGGACACTGAAGCTTTCTTT
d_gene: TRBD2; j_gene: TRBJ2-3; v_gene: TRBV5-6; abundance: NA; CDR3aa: CASSLRLAGVSTDTQYF; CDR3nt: TGTGCCAGCAGCTTGAGACTAGCGGGGGTTAGCACAGATACGCAGTATTTT
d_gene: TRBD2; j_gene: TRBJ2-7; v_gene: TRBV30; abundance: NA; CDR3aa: CAWDYGRHEQYF; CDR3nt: TGTGCCTGGGACTACGGGAGGCACGAGCAGTACTTC
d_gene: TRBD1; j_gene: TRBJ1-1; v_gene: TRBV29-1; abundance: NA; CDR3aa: CSVEDLRGTGVMFGEAFF; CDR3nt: TGCAGCGTTGAAGATCTTCGTGGGACAGGGGTGATGTTTGGTGAAGCTTTCTTT
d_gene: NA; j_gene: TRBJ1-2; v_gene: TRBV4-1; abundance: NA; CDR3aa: CASSQEGQNYGYTF; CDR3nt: TGCGCCAGCAGCCAAGAAGGGCAAAACTATGGCTACACCTTC
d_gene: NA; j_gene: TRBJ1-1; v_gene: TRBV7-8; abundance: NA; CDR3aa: CASSKSGTDLNTEAFF; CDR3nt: TGTGCCAGCAGCAAATCCGGGACGGATCTGAACACTGAAGCTTTCTTT
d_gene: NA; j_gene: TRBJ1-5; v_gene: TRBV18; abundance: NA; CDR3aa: CASSPASNQPQHF; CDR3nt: TGTGCCAGCTCACCAGCCAGCAATCAGCCCCAGCATTTT
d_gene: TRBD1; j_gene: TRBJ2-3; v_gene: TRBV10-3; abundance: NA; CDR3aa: CAISGTGGTDTQYF; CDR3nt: TGTGCCATCAGTGGGACAGGGGGAACAGATACGCAGTATTTT
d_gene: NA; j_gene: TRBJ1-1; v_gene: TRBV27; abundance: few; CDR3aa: CASRPVQGQNTEAFF; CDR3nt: TGTGCCAGCAGGCCTGTACAGGGACAGAACACTGAAGCTTTCTTT
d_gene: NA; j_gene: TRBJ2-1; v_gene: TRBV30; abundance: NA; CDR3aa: CAWSLGVDNEQFF; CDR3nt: TGTGCCTGGAGTTTGGGGGTCGACAATGAGCAGTTCTTC
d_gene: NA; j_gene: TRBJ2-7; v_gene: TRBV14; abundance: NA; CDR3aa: CASSQDWTYEQYF; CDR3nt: TGTGCCAGCAGCCAAGATTGGACCTACGAGCAGTACTTC
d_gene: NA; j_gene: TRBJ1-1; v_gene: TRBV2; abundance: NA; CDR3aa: CAGKGPLNTEAFF; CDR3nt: TGTGCCGGCAAAGGGCCGTTGAACACTGAAGCTTTCTTT
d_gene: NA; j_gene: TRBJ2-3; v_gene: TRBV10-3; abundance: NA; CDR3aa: CAISVAGRSTDTQYF; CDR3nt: TGTGCCATCAGTGTCGCAGGGAGGAGCACAGATACGCAGTATTTT
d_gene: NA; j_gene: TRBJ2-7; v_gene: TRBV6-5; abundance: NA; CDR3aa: CASSYSRSQNEQYF; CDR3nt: TGTGCCAGCAGTTACTCGAGAAGTCAGAACGAGCAGTACTTC
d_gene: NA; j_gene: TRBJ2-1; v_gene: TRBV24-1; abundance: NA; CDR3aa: CATSDNGLHTPHEQFF; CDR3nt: TGTGCCACCAGTGACAATGGACTACACACCCCCCATGAGCAGTTCTTC
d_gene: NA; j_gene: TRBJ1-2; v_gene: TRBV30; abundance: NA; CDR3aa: CAWSVVRPLRGYTF; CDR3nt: TGTGCCTGGAGTGTAGTACGACCCCTGAGGGGCTACACCTTC
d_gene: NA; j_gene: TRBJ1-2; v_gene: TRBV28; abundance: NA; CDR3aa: CASSNGGEGYGYTF; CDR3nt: TGTGCCAGCAGTAATGGGGGCGAAGGGTATGGCTACACCTTC
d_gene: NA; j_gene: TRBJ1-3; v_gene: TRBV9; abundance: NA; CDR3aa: CASSPQGTSGNTIYF; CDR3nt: TGTGCCAGCAGCCCTCAGGGGACCTCTGGAAACACCATATATTTT
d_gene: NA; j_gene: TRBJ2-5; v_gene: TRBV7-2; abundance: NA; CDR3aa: CASSLIGGGRRETQYF; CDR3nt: TGTGCCAGCAGCCTAATAGGGGGGGGCAGGAGGGAGACCCAGTACTTC
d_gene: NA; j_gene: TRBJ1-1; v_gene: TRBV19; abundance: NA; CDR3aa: CASSEMNTEAFF; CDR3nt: TGTGCCAGCAGCGAGATGAACACTGAAGCTTTCTTT
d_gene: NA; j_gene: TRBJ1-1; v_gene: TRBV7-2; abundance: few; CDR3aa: CASSLTLYTEAFF; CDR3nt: TGTGCCAGCAGCTTAACCCTTTACACTGAAGCTTTCTTT